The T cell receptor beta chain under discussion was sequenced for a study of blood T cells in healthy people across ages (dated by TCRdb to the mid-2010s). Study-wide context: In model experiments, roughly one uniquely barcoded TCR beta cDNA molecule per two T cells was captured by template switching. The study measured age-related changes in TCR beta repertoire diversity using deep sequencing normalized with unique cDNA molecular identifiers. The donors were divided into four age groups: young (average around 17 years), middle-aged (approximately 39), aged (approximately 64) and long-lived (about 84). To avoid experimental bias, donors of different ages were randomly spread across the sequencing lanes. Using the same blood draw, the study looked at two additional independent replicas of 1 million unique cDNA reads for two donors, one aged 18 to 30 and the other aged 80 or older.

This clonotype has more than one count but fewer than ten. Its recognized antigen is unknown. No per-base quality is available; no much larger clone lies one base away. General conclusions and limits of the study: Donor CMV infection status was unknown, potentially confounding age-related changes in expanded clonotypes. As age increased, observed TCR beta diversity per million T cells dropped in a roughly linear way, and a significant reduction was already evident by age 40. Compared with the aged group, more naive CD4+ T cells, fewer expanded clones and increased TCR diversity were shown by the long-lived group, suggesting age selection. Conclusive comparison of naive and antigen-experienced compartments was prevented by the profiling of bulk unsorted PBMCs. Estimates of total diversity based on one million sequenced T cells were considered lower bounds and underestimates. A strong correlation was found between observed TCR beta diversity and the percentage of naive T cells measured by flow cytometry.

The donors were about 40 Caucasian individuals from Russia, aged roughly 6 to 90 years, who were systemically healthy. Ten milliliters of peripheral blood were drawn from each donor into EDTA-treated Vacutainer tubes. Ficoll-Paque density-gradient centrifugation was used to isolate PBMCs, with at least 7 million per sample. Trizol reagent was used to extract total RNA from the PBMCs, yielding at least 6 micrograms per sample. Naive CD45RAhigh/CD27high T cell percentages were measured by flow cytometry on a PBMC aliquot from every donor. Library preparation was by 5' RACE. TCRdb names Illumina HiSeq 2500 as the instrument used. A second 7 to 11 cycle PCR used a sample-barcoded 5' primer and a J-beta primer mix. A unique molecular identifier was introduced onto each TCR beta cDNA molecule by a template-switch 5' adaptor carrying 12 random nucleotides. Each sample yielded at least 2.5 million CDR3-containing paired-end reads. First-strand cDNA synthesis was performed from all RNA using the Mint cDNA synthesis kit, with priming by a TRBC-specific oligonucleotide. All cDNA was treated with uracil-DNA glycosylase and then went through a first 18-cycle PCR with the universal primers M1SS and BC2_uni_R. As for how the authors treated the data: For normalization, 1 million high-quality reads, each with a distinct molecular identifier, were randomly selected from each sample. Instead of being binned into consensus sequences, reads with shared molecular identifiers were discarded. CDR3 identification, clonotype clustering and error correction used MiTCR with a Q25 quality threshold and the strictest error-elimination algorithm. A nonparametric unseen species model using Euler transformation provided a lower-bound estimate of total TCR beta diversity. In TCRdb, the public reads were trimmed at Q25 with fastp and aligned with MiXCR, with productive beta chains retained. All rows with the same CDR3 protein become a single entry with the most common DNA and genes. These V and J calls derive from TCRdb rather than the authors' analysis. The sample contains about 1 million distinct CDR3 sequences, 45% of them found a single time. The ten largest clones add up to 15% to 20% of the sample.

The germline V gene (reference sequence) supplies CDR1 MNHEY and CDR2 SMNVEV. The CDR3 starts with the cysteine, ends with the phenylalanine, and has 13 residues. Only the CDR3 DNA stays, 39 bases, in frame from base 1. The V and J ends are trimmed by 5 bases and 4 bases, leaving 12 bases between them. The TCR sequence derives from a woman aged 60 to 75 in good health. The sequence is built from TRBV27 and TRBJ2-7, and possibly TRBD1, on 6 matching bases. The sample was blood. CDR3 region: CASSPGADYEQYF. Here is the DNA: TGTGCCAGCAGTCCAGGGGCGGATTACGAGCAGTACTTC.